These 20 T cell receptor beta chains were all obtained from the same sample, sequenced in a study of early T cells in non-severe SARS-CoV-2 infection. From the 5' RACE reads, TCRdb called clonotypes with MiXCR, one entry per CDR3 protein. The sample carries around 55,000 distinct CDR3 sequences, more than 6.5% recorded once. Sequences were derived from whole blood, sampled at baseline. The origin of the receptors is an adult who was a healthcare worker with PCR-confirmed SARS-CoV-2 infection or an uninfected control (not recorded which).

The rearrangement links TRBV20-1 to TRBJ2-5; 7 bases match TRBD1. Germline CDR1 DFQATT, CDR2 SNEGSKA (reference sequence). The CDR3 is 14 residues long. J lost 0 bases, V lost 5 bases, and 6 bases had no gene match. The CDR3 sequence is CSASTGTYQETQYF. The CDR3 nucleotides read TGCAGTGCTTCGACAGGGACGTACCAAGAGACCCAGTACTTC.

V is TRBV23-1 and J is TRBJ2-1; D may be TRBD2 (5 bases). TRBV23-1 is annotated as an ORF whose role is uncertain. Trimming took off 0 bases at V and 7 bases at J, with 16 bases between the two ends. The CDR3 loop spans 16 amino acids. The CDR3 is CASSQSGSRAPNEQFF. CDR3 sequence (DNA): TGCGCCAGCAGTCAATCGGGGAGCCGTGCCCCGAATGAGCAGTTCTTC.

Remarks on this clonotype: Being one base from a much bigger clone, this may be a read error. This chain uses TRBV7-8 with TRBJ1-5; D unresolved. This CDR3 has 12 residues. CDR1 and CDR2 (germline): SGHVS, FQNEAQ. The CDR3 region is CASGFVAQPQHF. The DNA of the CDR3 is TGTGCCAGCGGCTTTGTTGCCCAGCCCCAGCATTTT.

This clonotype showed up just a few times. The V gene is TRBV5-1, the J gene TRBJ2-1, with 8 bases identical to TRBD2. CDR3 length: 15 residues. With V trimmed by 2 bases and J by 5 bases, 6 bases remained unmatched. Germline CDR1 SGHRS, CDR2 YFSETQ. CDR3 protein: CASSFPGAGDNEQFF. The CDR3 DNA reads TGCGCCAGCAGCTTCCCCGGAGCGGGGGACAATGAGCAGTTCTTC.

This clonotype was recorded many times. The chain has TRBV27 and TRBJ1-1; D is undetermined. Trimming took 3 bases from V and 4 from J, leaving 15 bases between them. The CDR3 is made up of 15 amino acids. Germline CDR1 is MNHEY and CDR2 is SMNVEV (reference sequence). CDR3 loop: CASSLVGPILTEAFF. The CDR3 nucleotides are TGTGCCAGCAGTTTGGTCGGGCCGATCCTCACTGAAGCTTTCTTT.

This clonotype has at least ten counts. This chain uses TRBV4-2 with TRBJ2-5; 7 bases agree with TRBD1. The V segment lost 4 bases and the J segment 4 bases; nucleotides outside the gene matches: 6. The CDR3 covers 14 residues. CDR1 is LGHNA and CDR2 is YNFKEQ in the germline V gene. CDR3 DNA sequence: TGTGCCAGCAGCCCCGAACAGGGGCGAGAGACCCAGTACTTC. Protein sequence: CASSPEQGRETQYF.

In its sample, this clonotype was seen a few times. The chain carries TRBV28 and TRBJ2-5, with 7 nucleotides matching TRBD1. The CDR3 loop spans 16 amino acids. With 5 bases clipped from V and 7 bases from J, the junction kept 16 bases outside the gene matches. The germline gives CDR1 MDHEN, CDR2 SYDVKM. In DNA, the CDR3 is TGTGCCAGCAGTACCAGGGGGTTGGCCCTCGTTTCGACCCAGTACTTC. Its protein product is CASSTRGLALVSTQYF. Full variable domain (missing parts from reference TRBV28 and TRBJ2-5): DVKVTQSSRYLVKRTGEKVFLECVQDMDHENMFWYRQDPGLGLRLIYFSYDVKMKEKGDIPEGYSVSREKKERFSLILESASTNQTSMYLCASSTRGLALVSTQYFGPGTRLLVL.

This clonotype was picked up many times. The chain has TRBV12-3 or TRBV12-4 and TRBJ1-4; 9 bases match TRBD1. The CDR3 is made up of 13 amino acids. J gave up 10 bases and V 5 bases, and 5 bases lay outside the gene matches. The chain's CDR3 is CASSGQGTGKLFF. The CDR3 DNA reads TGTGCCAGCAGTGGACAGGGGACGGGAAAACTGTTTTTT.

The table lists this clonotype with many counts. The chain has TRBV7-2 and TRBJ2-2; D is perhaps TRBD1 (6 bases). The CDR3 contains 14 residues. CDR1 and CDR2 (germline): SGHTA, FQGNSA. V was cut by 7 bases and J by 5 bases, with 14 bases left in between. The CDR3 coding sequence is TGTGCCAGCACTCCGGGACACCTAACCGGGGAGCTGTTTTTT. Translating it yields CASTPGHLTGELFF.

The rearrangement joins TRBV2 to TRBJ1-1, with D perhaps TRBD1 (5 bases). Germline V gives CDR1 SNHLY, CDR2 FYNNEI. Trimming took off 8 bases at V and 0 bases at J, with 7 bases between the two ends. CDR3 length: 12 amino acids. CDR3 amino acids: CASWGLNTEAFF. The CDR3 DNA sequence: TGTGCCAGCTGGGGCCTGAACACTGAAGCTTTCTTT.

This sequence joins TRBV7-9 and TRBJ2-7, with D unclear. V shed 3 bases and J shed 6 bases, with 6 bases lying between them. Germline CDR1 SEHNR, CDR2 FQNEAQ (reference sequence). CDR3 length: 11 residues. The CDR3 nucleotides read TGTGCCAGCAGCTTGAATGGCGAGCAGTACTTC. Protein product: CASSLNGEQYF.

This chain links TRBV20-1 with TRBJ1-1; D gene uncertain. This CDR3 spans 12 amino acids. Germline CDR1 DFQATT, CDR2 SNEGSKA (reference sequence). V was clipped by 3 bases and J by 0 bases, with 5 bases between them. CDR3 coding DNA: TGCAGTGCTAGTCGCCTGAACACTGAAGCTTTCTTT. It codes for CSASRLNTEAFF.

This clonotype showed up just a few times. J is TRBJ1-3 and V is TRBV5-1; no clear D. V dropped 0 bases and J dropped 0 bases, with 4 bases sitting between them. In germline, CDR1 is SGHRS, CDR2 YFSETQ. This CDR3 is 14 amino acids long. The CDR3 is CASSLANSGNTIYF. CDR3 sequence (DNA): TGCGCCAGCAGCTTGGCTAACTCTGGAAACACCATATATTTT.

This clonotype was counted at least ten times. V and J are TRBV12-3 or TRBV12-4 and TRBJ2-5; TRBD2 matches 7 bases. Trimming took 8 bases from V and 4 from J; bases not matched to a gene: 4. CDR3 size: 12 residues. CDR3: CASQVAGETQYF. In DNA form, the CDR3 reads TGTGCCAGCCAGGTAGCGGGAGAGACCCAGTACTTC.

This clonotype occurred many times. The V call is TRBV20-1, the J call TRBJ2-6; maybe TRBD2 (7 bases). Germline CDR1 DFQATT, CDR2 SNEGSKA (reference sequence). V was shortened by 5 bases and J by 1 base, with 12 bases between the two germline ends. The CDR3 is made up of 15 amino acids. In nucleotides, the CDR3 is TGCAGTGCTCGGGGGGCCTTTTCTGGGGCCAACGTCCTGACTTTC. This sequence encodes CSARGAFSGANVLTF.

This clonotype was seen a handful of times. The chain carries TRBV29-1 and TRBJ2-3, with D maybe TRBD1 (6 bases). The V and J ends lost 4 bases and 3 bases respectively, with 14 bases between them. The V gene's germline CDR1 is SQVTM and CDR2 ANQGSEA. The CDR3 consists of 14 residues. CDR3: CSVARYRATDTQYF. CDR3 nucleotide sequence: TGCAGCGTTGCCCGTTACAGGGCAACAGATACGCAGTATTTT.

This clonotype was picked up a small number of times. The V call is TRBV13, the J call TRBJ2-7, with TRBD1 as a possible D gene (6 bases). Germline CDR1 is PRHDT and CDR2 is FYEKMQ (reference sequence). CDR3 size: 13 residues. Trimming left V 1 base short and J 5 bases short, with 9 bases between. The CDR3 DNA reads TGTGCCAGCAGCTTAGCCCCAGGGGACGAGCAGTACTTC. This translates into CASSLAPGDEQYF.

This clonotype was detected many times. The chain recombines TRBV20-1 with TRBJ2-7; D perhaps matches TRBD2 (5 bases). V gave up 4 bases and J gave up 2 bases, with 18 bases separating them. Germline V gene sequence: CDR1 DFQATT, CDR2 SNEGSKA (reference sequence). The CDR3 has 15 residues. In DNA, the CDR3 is TGCAGTGCTATTGATTTCTCGGGGTTAGCCTACGAGCAGTACTTC. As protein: CSAIDFSGLAYEQYF.

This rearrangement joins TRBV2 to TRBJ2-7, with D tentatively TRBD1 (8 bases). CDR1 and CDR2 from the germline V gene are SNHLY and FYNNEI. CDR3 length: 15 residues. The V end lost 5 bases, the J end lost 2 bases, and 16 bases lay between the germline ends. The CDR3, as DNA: TGTGCCAGCAGTCTGGACAGGGAGGGAGCCTACGAGCAGTACTTC. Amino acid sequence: CASSLDREGAYEQYF.

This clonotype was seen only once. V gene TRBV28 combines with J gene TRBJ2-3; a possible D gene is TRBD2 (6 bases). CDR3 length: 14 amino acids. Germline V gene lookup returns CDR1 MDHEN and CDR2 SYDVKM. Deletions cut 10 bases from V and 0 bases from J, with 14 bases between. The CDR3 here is CAIPLAPSTDTQYF. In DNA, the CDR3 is TGTGCCATTCCTCTAGCGCCTAGCACAGATACGCAGTATTTT.